Following are 18 T cell receptor beta chains from one sample sequenced in a study of cytomegalovirus exposure and HLA in healthy donors. Vbeta (60) and Jbeta (13) primers were used in the PCR. Clones were read by immunoSEQ multiplex PCR, and TCRdb kept only the in-frame ones, dropping some. The table records a few hundred thousand clones, 70% to 80% of them present only once. Input material: PBMCs. The source of these receptors is a woman between 25 and 40 years old in good health and CMV-seronegative.

With respect to this clone: A read error may account for a junction end that differs from germline. CDR3 DNA: TGCGCCAGCAGCTCAGCCTCACAGGGGGCGAGTGGCTACCCCTTC. Protein sequence: CASSSASQGASGYPF. This chain connects TRBV5-1 to TRBJ1-2, with TRBD1 matching over 9 bases. The CDR3 runs 15 residues. Germline V lookup: CDR1 SGHRS, CDR2 YFSETQ.

This clone was seen once. CDR3 loop: CSVPPPSSGTEAFF. The CDR3 DNA reads as TGCAGCGTTCCCCCCCCATCCAGTGGCACTGAAGCTTTCTTT. This chain connects TRBV29-1 to TRBJ1-1, with unresolved D. V was shortened by 5 bases and J by 4 bases, with 17 bases between the two germline ends. The V gene's germline CDR1 is SQVTM and CDR2 ANQGSEA. CDR3 size: 14 residues.

The rearrangement joins TRBV28 to TRBJ1-6; D gene unclear. This CDR3 region has 14 residues. The V and J ends lost 7 bases and 6 bases respectively, with 13 bases between them. The germline gives CDR1 MDHEN, CDR2 SYDVKM. For the CDR3, the DNA is TGTGCCAGCACGAAGTCGGGAGTTAATTCACCCCTCCACTTT. Residues: CASTKSGVNSPLHF.

The gene calls are TRBV5-1 and TRBJ2-5; a weak D match, TRBD2 (7 bases). This CDR3 spans 15 amino acids. Trimming removed 8 bases from V and 5 bases from J, with 22 bases in between. From germline, CDR1 is SGHRS and CDR2 YFSETQ. CDR3: CASQRNGGRGETQYF. Written as DNA, the CDR3 is TGCGCCAGTCAAAGGAACGGGGGGCGCGGGGAGACCCAGTACTTC.

The chain links TRBV27 to TRBJ2-3, with D tentatively TRBD2 (5 bases). The CDR3 is 13 amino acids. CDR1 and CDR2 (germline): MNHEY, SMNVEV (reference sequence). Trimming removed 4 bases at V and 7 bases at J, with 12 bases between. DNA of the CDR3: TGTGCCAGCAGTTCCCGACCGGGAAATACGCAGTATTTT. It is translated as CASSSRPGNTQYF.

This sequence joins TRBV9 and TRBJ1-4, with TRBD1 matching 7 bases. The V gene end was trimmed by 6 bases and the J gene end by 8 bases; junction bases not matched to a gene: 10. The CDR3 is made up of 14 amino acids. Germline assignment: CDR1 SGDLS and CDR2 YYNGEE. The CDR3 here is CASNRGGGGEKLFF. In DNA form, the CDR3 reads TGTGCCAGCAACAGGGGTGGGGGTGGAGAAAAACTGTTTTTT.

The chain has TRBV28 and TRBJ2-6; D not certain. V was cut by 2 bases and J by 3 bases, with 8 bases left in between. The CDR3 spans 15 residues. Germline V gene data show CDR1 as MDHEN and CDR2 as SYDVKM. The CDR3 region has the DNA TGTGCCAGCAGTTTAACGGGTAGTGGGGCCAACGTCCTGACTTTC. Protein: CASSLTGSGANVLTF.

The rearrangement links TRBV6-1 to TRBJ2-4, with D perhaps TRBD2 (6 bases). V dropped 4 bases and J dropped 4 bases, with 11 bases sitting between them. Germline V CDR1 and CDR2: MNHNS, SASEGT. The CDR3 runs 14 residues. CDR3: CASSGLREKNIQYF. The DNA for the CDR3 is TGTGCCAGCAGTGGCCTCCGGGAGAAAAACATTCAGTACTTC.

The J gene is TRBJ2-3, the V gene TRBV27; TRBD2 aligns across 13 bases. Looked up from germline, CDR1 is MNHEY and CDR2 is SMNVEV (reference sequence). V trimming: 1 base; J trimming: 4 bases; junction bases outside the gene matches: 8. The CDR3 is 18 residues long. CDR3 nucleotide sequence: TGTGCCAGCAGTTTATGGACTAGCGGGAGAGGGGGGCCAGATACGCAGTATTTT. Translated: CASSLWTSGRGGPDTQYF.

The chain's CDR3 is CAWSDEKRGSEFYYGYTF. The CDR3 DNA sequence: TGTGCCTGGAGTGACGAGAAAAGGGGCAGTGAGTTTTACTATGGCTACACCTTC. The chain is built from TRBV30 and TRBJ1-2; D possibly corresponds to TRBD1 (5 bases). Germline assignment: CDR1 GTSNPN and CDR2 SVGIG (reference sequence). The CDR3 spans 18 residues. The V gene lost 1 base and the J gene lost 3 bases, with 24 bases spanning the gap.

This chain uses TRBV28 with TRBJ1-1; D is ambiguous. This CDR3 has 15 residues. The ends were cut back, 3 bases at V and 5 bases at J, with 16 bases in the middle. The V gene's germline CDR1 is MDHEN and CDR2 SYDVKM. CDR3 amino acids: CASSFLGSGRTEAFF. The CDR3 bases are TGTGCCAGCAGTTTCCTCGGGTCGGGTAGGACTGAAGCTTTCTTT.

The chain joins TRBV29-1 to TRBJ1-1; 10 nucleotides agree with TRBD1. The CDR3 sequence is 15 residues long. CDR1 and CDR2 from the germline V gene are SQVTM and ANQGSEA. With 7 bases clipped from V and 0 bases from J, the junction kept 8 bases outside the gene matches. CDR3 bases: TGCAGCGCCTCCGGGGGACAGGGGATGAACACTGAAGCTTTCTTT. The encoded protein is CSASGGQGMNTEAFF.

This clone was seen ten or more times. At one of its ends the junction is not consistent with the germline gene, which may arise from a read error. V usage is TRBV5-6 and J usage is TRBJ1-4; 7 bases are a match to TRBD1. Germline loops: CDR1 SGHDT, CDR2 YYEEEE. The CDR3 has 13 amino acids. The CDR3 coding sequence is TGTGCCAGCAGCCCGACAGGGACCGAAAGACTGTTTTTT. It yields the protein CASSPTGTERLFF.

As regards this clone: At one of its ends the junction is not consistent with the germline gene, which may arise from a read error. The rearrangement uses TRBV7-9 and TRBJ2-1; no definite D call. The V gene's germline CDR1 is SEHNR and CDR2 FQNEAQ (reference sequence). The CDR3 has 12 residues. The CDR3 DNA is TGTTCCAGCAGCGCAGACTACAATGAGCAGTTCTTC. This sequence encodes CSSSADYNEQFF.

This chain uses TRBV15 with TRBJ1-6; the D is unclear. Per germline, CDR1 LNHNV and CDR2 YYDKDF (reference sequence). Trimming left V 1 base short and J 7 bases short, with 5 bases between. The CDR3 totals 13 residues. The CDR3 DNA sequence: TGTGCCACCAGCAGAGTGAGGAATTCACCCCTCCACTTT. It encodes CATSRVRNSPLHF.

This chain links TRBV28 with TRBJ1-5; D is unclear. CDR1 and CDR2 from the germline V gene are MDHEN and SYDVKM. This CDR3 has 16 residues. V lost 6 bases to trimming and J lost 3 bases, with 18 bases between them. CDR3: CASRLLVEGHNQPQHF. In nucleotides, the CDR3 is TGTGCCAGCAGACTATTGGTAGAGGGCCACAATCAGCCCCAGCATTTT.

The chain employs TRBV30 and TRBJ2-3; tentative D call: TRBD2 (5 bases). The CDR3 is 17 residues long. V gave up 3 bases and J gave up 4 bases, with 23 bases separating them. Germline V gene lookup returns CDR1 GTSNPN and CDR2 SVGIG (reference sequence). In DNA, the CDR3 is TGTGCCTGGAGAGAATCCCGGGATCCGGTTTTCCCAGATACGCAGTATTTT. Protein: CAWRESRDPVFPDTQYF. Using reference TRBV30 and TRBJ2-3 for the parts outside the CDR3, the full variable domain is SQTIHQWPATLVQPVGSPLSLECTVEGTSNPNLYWYRQAAGRGLQLLFYSVGIGQISSEVPQNLSASRPQDRQFILSSKKLLLSDSGFYLCAWRESRDPVFPDTQYFGPGTRLTVL.

Comments on this clone: Relative to the germline gene, one junction end is altered; a read error may explain this. This rearrangement joins TRBV6-6 to TRBJ2-7, with D unclear. Germline CDR1 is MNHNY and CDR2 is SVGAGI (reference sequence). CDR3 length: 14 residues. DNA for the CDR3: TGTGTCAGCAGTTCTCTCCAGGTATCCTACGAGCAGTACTTC. Protein sequence: CVSSSLQVSYEQYF.